This TCR beta chain was identified during a study of glioma-infiltrating T cells. Amplification of TCR alpha and beta CDR3 regions from RNA used iRepertoire nested multiplex PCR. Input was roughly 100-450 ng of tissue mRNA or PBMC total RNA. TCRdb fed the multiplex PCR reads into MiXCR, producing one record per CDR3 protein. The top ten clones hold roughly 15% of a sample with some 110,000 distinct CDR3 sequences, roughly 25% of them seen once. The CDR3 consists of 15 residues. The V gene's germline CDR1 is KGHSH and CDR2 LQKENI. Trimming took 3 bases from V and 4 from J; bases not matched to a gene: 6. Findings and limits, study-wide: Very few CDR3 sequences were shared between tissue and blood. Tissue-blood divergence was below expectation in non-neoplastic patients, above in gliomas.

This clonotype has only a few counts. As yet, its antigen is unknown. This rearrangement joins TRBV18 to TRBJ2-7, with 10 positions matching TRBD1. The origin of this receptor is a human donor with low-grade glioma or glioblastoma, undergoing nonglioma brain surgery, or in good health (not recorded which). Specimen: glioma tissue, nonneoplastic brain tissue, or PBMCs (not recorded which). The CDR3 loop reads CASSPVGQGEYEQYF. The CDR3 nucleotides are TGTGCCAGCTCACCCGTTGGACAGGGGGAATACGAGCAGTACTTC.